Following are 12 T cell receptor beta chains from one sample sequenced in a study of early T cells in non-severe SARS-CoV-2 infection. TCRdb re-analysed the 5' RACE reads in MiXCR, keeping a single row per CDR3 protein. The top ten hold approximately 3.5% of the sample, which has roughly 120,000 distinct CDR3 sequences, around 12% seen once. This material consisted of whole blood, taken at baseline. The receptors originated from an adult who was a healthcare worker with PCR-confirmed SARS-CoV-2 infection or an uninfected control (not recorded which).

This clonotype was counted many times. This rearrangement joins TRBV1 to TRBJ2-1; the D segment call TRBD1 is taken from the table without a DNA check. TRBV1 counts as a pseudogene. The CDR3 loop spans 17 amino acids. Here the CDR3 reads CTSSQETRDRGPNEQFF. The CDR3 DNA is TGCACCAGCAGCCAAGAAACCCGGGACAGGGGGCCTAATGAGCAGTTCTTC.

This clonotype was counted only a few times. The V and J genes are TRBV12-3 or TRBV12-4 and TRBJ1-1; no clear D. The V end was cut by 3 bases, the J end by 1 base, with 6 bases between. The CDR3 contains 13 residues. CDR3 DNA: TGTGCCAGCAGTTTTCGCCCGAACACTGAAGCTTTCTTT. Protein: CASSFRPNTEAFF.

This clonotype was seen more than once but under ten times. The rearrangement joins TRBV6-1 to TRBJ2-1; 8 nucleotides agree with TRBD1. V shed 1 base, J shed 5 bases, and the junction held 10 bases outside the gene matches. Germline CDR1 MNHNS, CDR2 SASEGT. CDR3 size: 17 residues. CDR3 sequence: CASSEGPRTGKNNEQFF. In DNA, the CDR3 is TGTGCCAGCAGTGAAGGTCCCCGGACAGGGAAAAACAATGAGCAGTTCTTC.

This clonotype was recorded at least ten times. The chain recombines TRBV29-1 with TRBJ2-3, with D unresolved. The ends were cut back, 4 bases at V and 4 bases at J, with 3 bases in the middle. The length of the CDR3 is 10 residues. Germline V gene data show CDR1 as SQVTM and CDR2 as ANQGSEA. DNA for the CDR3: TGCAGCGTTGTAGCAGATACGCAGTATTTT. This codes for CSVVADTQYF.

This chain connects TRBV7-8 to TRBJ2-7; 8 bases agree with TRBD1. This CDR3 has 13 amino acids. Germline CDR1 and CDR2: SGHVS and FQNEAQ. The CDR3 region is CASYRGNPDEQYF. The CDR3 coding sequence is TGTGCGTCTTACAGGGGGAACCCCGACGAGCAGTACTTC. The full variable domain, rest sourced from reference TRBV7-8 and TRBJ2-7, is GAGVSQSPRYKVAKRGQDVALRCDPISGHVSLFWYQQALGQGPEFLTYFQNEAQLDKSGLPSDRFFAERPEGSVSTLKIQRTQQEDSAVYLCASYRGNPDEQYFGPGTRLTVT.

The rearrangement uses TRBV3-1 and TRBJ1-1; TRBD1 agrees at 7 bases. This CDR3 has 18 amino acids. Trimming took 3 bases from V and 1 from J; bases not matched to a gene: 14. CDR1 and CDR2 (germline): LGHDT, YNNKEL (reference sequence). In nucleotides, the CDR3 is TGTGCCAGCAGCCACGACCTTATCCCGGGACAGACGAACACTGAAGCTTTCTTT. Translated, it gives CASSHDLIPGQTNTEAFF.

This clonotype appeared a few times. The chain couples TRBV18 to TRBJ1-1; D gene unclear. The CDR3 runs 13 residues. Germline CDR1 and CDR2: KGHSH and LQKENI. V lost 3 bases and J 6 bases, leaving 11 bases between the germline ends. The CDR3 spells CASSPRDAPEAFF. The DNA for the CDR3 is TGTGCCAGCTCACCCCGAGACGCCCCTGAAGCTTTCTTT.

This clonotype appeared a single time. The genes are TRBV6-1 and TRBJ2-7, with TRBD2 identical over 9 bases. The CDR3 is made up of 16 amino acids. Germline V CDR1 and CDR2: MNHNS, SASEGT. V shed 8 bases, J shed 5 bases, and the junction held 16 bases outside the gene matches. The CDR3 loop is CASHPRIQREVNEQYF. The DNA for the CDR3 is TGTGCCAGCCACCCTCGGATCCAGCGGGAGGTCAACGAGCAGTACTTC.

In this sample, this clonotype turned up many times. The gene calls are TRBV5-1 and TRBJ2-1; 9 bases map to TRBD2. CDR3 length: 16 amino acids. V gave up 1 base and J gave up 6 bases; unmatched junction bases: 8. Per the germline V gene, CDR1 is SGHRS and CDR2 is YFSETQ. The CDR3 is CASSLFGGRESNEQFF. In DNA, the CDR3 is TGCGCCAGCAGCTTGTTTGGCGGGAGGGAGAGCAATGAGCAGTTCTTC.

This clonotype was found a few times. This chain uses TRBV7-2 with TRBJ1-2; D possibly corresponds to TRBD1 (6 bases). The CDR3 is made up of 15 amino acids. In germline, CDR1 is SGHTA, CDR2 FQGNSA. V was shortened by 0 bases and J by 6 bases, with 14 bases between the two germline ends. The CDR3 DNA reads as TGTGCCAGCAGCTTAGCAACGGGCAGGGGACATGGCTACACCTTC. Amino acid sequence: CASSLATGRGHGYTF. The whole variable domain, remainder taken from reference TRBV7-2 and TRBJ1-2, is GAGVSQSPSNKVTEKGKDVELRCDPISGHTALYWYRQSLGQGLEFLIYFQGNSAPDKSGLPSDRFSAERTGGSVSTLTIQRTQQEDSAVYLCASSLATGRGHGYTFGSGTRLTVV.

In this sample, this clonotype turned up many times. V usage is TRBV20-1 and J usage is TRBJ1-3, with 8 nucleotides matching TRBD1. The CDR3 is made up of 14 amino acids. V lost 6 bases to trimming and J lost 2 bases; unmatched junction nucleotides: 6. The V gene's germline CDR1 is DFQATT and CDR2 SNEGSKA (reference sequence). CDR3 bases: TGCAGTGCGTCCGACAGGGGAACTGGAAACACCATATATTTT. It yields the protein CSASDRGTGNTIYF.

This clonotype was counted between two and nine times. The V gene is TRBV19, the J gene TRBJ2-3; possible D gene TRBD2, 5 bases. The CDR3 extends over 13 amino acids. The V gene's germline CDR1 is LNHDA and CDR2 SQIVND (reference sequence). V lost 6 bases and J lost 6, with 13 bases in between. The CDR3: CASRGSDRDTQYF. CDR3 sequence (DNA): TGTGCCAGTAGGGGGAGTGATCGGGATACGCAGTATTTT.